The clone carrying this T cell receptor beta chain was observed at least ten times. Its cognate antigen is unknown. The germline V gene has CDR1 SGHRS and CDR2 YFSETQ. This CDR3 comprises 15 residues. Trimming shortened V by 3 bases and J by 4 bases, and 11 bases separated the two germline ends. The sample belongs to a study of type 1 regulatory T cells. Study conclusions and caveats: Type 1 regulatory T cells had a more restricted TCR repertoire than non-type 1 regulatory T cells.

TCRdb passed the reads through MiXCR, listing each CDR3 protein once. In the table there are some 71,000 distinct CDR3 sequences, 20% to 25% of which are singletons. What was sequenced was cultured type 1 regulatory T (Tr1) cells, either the whole culture or a sorted fraction (not recorded which). This chain joins TRBV5-1 and TRBJ1-6, with D perhaps TRBD1 (5 bases). The TCR was taken from a human donor in good health. The CDR3 DNA reads TGCGCCAGCAGCTACCGGGACGGATATAATTCACCCCTCCACTTT. It codes for CASSYRDGYNSPLHF.